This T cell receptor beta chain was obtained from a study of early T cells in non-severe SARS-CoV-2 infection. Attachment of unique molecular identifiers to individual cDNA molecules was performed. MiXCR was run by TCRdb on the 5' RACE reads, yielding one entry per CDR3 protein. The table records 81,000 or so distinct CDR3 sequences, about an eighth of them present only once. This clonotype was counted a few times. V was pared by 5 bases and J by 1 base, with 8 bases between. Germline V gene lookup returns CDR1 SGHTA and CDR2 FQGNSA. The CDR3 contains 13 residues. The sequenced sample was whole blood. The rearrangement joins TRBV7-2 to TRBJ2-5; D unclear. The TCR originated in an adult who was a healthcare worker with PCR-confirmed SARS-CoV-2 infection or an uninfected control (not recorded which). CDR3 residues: CASSRSVQETQYF. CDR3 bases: TGTGCCAGCAGCCGCTCGGTCCAAGAGACCCAGTACTTC.